Below, 15 T cell receptor beta chains from the same sample are listed, as sequenced in a study of shared clonotypes between healthy human individuals. Profiled with immunoSEQ multiplex PCR; TCRdb holds only in-frame clones, not every one. The table includes about 2.3 million clones, approximately 95% detected once. The material sequenced was naive CD4+ T cells from PBMCs. Described subset: CD45RA+ positively selected. The origin of the receptors is a man between 18 and 29 years old in good health. Some clones in this sample may be carry-over from other donors' samples.

The V and J genes are TRBV10-3 and TRBJ2-2, with TRBD1 matching 7 bases. Germline values: CDR1 ENHRY, CDR2 SYGVKD. This CDR3 region has 15 residues. The trim removed 6 bases at V and 2 bases at J, leaving 6 bases unmatched. This CDR3 is CAISLRDSNTGELFF. The CDR3 bases are TGTGCCATCAGCCTCCGGGACAGCAACACCGGGGAGCTGTTTTTT.

This clone was observed once. The rearrangement joins TRBV4-1 to TRBJ2-1; 9 nucleotides match TRBD1. Germline V lookup: CDR1 MGHRA, CDR2 YSYEKL. The junction had 7 bases not matched to a gene; V was cut back by 3 bases and J by 4 bases. This CDR3 is built from 16 residues. The chain's CDR3 is CASSHYPGQGYNEQFF. Written as DNA, the CDR3 is TGCGCCAGCAGCCATTATCCCGGACAGGGGTACAATGAGCAGTTCTTC.

The V and J genes are TRBV14 and TRBJ1-1, with unresolved D. Per the germline V gene, CDR1 is SGHDN and CDR2 is FVKESK. The germline V and J ends were trimmed by 6 bases and 2 bases, with 10 bases remaining between them. CDR3 length equals 13 residues. The CDR3 spells CASRTGLNTEAFF. For the CDR3, the DNA is TGTGCCAGCAGAACCGGGCTCAACACTGAAGCTTTCTTT.

The chain recombines TRBV4-2 with TRBJ2-7; D tentatively reads TRBD1 or TRBD2 (5 bases each). Trimming cost V 4 bases and J 7 bases, with 14 bases left between them. The CDR3 spans 13 residues. Germline V gene sequence: CDR1 LGHNA, CDR2 YNFKEQ. CDR3 protein: CASSPRGWGEQYF. DNA for the CDR3: TGTGCCAGCAGCCCCCGTGGTTGGGGGGAGCAGTACTTC.

This clone was observed a handful of times. The same CDR3 arises from other DNA sequences in this sample as well. The chain has TRBV6-1 and TRBJ1-1, with 7 bases that match TRBD1. Germline V gives CDR1 MNHNS, CDR2 SASEGT. The CDR3 contains 14 residues. J gave up 3 bases and V 2 bases, and 3 bases lay outside the gene matches. The CDR3 is CASSEQGGYTEAFF. In DNA form, the CDR3 reads TGTGCCAGCAGTGAACAGGGGGGGTACACTGAAGCTTTCTTT.

The V call is TRBV29-1, the J call TRBJ2-6; no reliable D call. Trimming shortened V by 7 bases and J by 2 bases, and 9 bases separated the two germline ends. In germline, CDR1 is SQVTM, CDR2 ANQGSEA. The CDR3 contains 13 residues. The CDR3 here is CSARKTGANVLTF. In nucleotides, the CDR3 is TGCAGCGCCCGGAAGACTGGGGCCAACGTCCTGACTTTC.

The V gene is TRBV2, the J gene TRBJ2-1; D is perhaps TRBD1 or TRBD2 (6 bases each). CDR3 length: 15 amino acids. Germline CDR1 is SNHLY and CDR2 is FYNNEI. With 6 bases removed from V and 9 bases from J, the gap between germline ends came to 21 bases. As DNA, the CDR3 is TGTGCCAGCAGGGTCGGTCTCCAAGGGGGGAGTGAGCAGTTCTTC. Protein: CASRVGLQGGSEQFF.

J is TRBJ2-7 and V is TRBV28, with TRBD1 matching 8 bases. Germline V gene sequence: CDR1 MDHEN, CDR2 SYDVKM. The CDR3 is 15 amino acids. The junction had 9 bases not matched to a gene; V was cut back by 6 bases and J by 2 bases. The CDR3 DNA follows: TGTGCCAGCAGCTCACCCCCGACAGGGGCCTACGAGCAGTACTTC. Its translation is CASSSPPTGAYEQYF.

V is TRBV28 and J is TRBJ1-3, with D perhaps matching TRBD1 (6 bases). Germline values: CDR1 MDHEN, CDR2 SYDVKM. V was pared by 5 bases and J by 0 bases, with 14 bases between. The CDR3 contains 16 residues. The CDR3 DNA reads as TGTGCCAGCAGTCTCCAGGGGAGAGGCTCTGGAAACACCATATATTTT. As protein: CASSLQGRGSGNTIYF.

The chain is built from TRBV28 and TRBJ1-3; possible D gene TRBD1, 5 bases. The CDR3 has 15 amino acids. Germline V gives CDR1 MDHEN, CDR2 SYDVKM. Deletions cut 7 bases from V and 0 bases from J, with 13 bases between. The CDR3 loop is CASIRGGGSGNTIYF. The CDR3 nucleotides read TGTGCCAGCATCCGCGGGGGGGGCTCTGGAAACACCATATATTTT.

This clone was seen just once. This rearrangement joins TRBV5-1 to TRBJ1-2, with D possibly being TRBD1 (6 bases). Germline V gene lookup returns CDR1 SGHRS and CDR2 YFSETQ. Trimming left V 0 bases short and J 8 bases short, with 14 bases between. The CDR3 loop spans 14 amino acids. In DNA, the CDR3 is TGCGCCAGCAGCTTGGGGCCAGGGGATGGCGGCTACACCTTC. This codes for CASSLGPGDGGYTF.

J is TRBJ1-4 and V is TRBV7-2; possibly TRBD1 for D (6 bases). V lost 5 bases to trimming and J lost 2 bases, with 18 bases between them. Germline V gene lookup returns CDR1 SGHTA and CDR2 FQGNSA. The CDR3 sequence is 17 residues long. The CDR3 reads CASSPTGRGLTNEKLFF. The CDR3 DNA sequence: TGTGCCAGCAGCCCTACAGGGAGGGGTTTGACTAATGAAAAACTGTTTTTT.

This clone appeared a single time. The CDR3 nucleotides read TGCGCCAGCAGCCTGGCGGCGGGAGCCTACTACGAGCAGTACTTC. It yields the protein CASSLAAGAYYEQYF. The chain joins TRBV5-1 to TRBJ2-7; TRBD2 matches 7 bases. Germline trimming cut 4 bases from V and 3 bases from J; bases unmatched to any gene: 10. The CDR3 sequence is 15 residues long. CDR1 and CDR2 from the germline V gene are SGHRS and YFSETQ.

J is TRBJ1-2 and V is TRBV6-1; TRBD1 is a possible D gene (5 bases). V lost 0 bases and J lost 1, with 12 bases in between. Germline values: CDR1 MNHNS, CDR2 SASEGT. The CDR3 consists of 16 residues. This chain's CDR3 is CASSEAWGGYNYGYTF. CDR3 DNA: TGTGCCAGCAGTGAAGCTTGGGGGGGGTATAACTATGGCTACACCTTC.

This chain uses TRBV28 with TRBJ1-2; possible D gene TRBD1, 5 bases. The V end was cut by 6 bases, the J end by 7 bases, with 18 bases between. The CDR3 covers 14 residues. Per germline, CDR1 MDHEN and CDR2 SYDVKM. DNA of the CDR3: TGTGCCAGCAGCCCTTCAGGAGGGGCGGGTGGCTACACCTTC. Protein sequence: CASSPSGGAGGYTF.